The T cell receptor beta chain described here comes from a study of OX40 agonist ivuxolimab in advanced cancers. Study at large: Those treated in dose escalation had hepatocellular carcinoma, melanoma, renal cell cancer or head and neck cancer.

In the case of this clone: Its antigen remains unknown.

Broader study findings: No determination was made of the antigen specificity of the expanded peripheral T cells. The CD4+ and CD8+ T cells in the blood had expanded clonally by week 6 at 0.1 to 3.0 mg/kg. Average numbers of expanded clones were greater in CD8+ T cells than in CD4+.

CDR3 size: 16 residues. Trimming pared 0 bases from V and 0 bases from J, leaving 10 bases between. Germline V gene sequence: CDR1 MNHEY, CDR2 SVGAGI. The data were produced by immunoSEQ multiplex PCR, yet TCRdb's version contains in-frame clones alone and is incomplete. The sample shows roughly 64,000 clones, 80% to 90% of them seen only once. This chain links TRBV6-5 with TRBJ2-3; D call uncertain. This specimen consisted of CD4+ or CD8+ T cells sorted from blood, obtained in a trial of the OX40 agonist ivuxolimab. The clonotype comes from an adult with an advanced solid tumor such as melanoma, head and neck, liver or kidney cancer. Here the CDR3 reads CASSYSRRPSTDTQYF. The DNA for the CDR3 is TGTGCCAGCAGTTACTCGAGGCGGCCTAGCACAGATACGCAGTATTTT.